Given below is one T cell receptor (beta chain) in context. This sample is part of a study of T cell responses to AZD1222 COVID-19 vaccine. The ends lost 0 bases at V and 2 bases at J; junction bases unmatched: 4. From germline, CDR1 is SQVTM and CDR2 ANQGSEA. This CDR3 comprises 15 residues. Sequenced by immunoSEQ multiplex PCR; TCRdb stores in-frame clones only, minus some. The table lists some 180,000 clones, roughly 85% of them singletons. The receptor's source is an adult who received the AZD1222 COVID-19 vaccine. The V and J genes are TRBV29-1 and TRBJ2-1, with 7 positions matching TRBD2. This specimen was peripheral blood, taken 28 days after the second AZD1222 dose. The CDR3 here is CSVEEEGLPYNEQFF. CDR3 in DNA: TGCAGCGTTGAAGAGGAGGGACTACCCTACAATGAGCAGTTCTTC.